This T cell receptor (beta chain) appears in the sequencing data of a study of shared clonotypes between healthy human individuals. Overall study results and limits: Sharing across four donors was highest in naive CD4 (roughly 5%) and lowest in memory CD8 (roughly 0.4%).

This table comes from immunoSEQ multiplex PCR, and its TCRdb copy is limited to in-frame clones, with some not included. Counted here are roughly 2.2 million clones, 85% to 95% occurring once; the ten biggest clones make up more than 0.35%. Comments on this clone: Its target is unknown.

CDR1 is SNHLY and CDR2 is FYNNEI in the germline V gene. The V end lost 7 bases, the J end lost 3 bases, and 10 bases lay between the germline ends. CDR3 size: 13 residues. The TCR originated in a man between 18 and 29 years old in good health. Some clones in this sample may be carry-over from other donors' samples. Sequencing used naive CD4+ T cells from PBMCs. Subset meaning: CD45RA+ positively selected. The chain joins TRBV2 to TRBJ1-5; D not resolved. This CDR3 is CASKAQVNQPQHF. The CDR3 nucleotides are TGTGCCAGCAAGGCCCAGGTCAATCAGCCCCAGCATTTT.